This TCR beta chain was profiled in a study of radiation and T cells in renal cell carcinoma. The table lists this clone with a few counts. CDR1 is MNHEY, CDR2 SVGAGI, per germline. The V gene lost 7 bases and the J gene lost 5 bases, with 12 bases spanning the gap. The CDR3 consists of 13 residues. The repertoire was sequenced with immunoSEQ multiplex PCR; TCRdb's copy has only in-frame clones and lacks some. The repertoire holds tens of thousands of clones, with less than 85% as singletons. Time point here: blood 2 weeks post-SBRT. Treatment described: 15 Gy SBRT to primary tumor, nephrectomy 4 weeks later.

The source of this sequence is a woman in her seventies with renal cell carcinoma. Sample: blood, taken from a patient whose treatment included radiotherapy and nephrectomy. The chain employs TRBV6-5 and TRBJ2-1, with D unclear. In nucleotides, the CDR3 is TGTGCCAGCAAAAAGTTCACCGACAATGAGCAGTTCTTC. Protein sequence: CASKKFTDNEQFF.